These 27 T cell receptor beta chains share one sample of origin, sequenced in a study of blood T cell repertoires in COVID-19. TCRdb's copy holds only in-frame clones and misses some; the assay was immunoSEQ multiplex PCR. Of 250,000 or so clones in the sample, around nine tenths were seen once. What was sequenced was PBMCs or T cells enriched from blood (not recorded which). These receptors originate from a woman under 30 who had recovered from COVID-19.

V gene TRBV19 combines with J gene TRBJ1-1; weak D call: TRBD1 (5 bases). Trimming stripped 4 bases from V and 3 bases from J, with 12 bases between. The CDR3 has 14 amino acids. Per germline, CDR1 LNHDA and CDR2 SQIVND (reference sequence). CDR3 DNA sequence: TGTGCCAGTAGTAGACAGAGACTCGACACTGAAGCTTTCTTT. Translating gives CASSRQRLDTEAFF.

CDR3 sequence: CASSQGYRDRYGGYTF. In DNA, the CDR3 is TGCGCCAGCAGCCAAGGCTACAGGGACAGGTACGGTGGCTACACCTTC. This chain connects TRBV4-3 to TRBJ1-2, with TRBD1 matching over 8 bases. Losses at the gene ends were 1 base for V and 7 bases for J; bases not matched to a gene: 11. This CDR3 contains 16 residues. Germline V gene data show CDR1 as LGHNA and CDR2 as YSLEER.

The chain is built from TRBV20-1 and TRBJ1-3; D unclear. Germline values: CDR1 DFQATT, CDR2 SNEGSKA (reference sequence). CDR3 length equals 11 residues. V lost 6 bases, J lost 0 bases, and 3 bases lay in between. CDR3 nucleotides: TGCAGTGCCCGCTCTGGAAACACCATATATTTT. Protein: CSARSGNTIYF.

The CDR3 spells CASSPTPDSADEKLFF. The CDR3 coding sequence is TGCGCCAGCAGCCCTACGCCGGACAGCGCGGATGAAAAACTGTTTTTT. The gene calls are TRBV4-1 and TRBJ1-4; TRBD1 might be the D (6 bases). The CDR3 spans 16 residues. Germline assignment: CDR1 MGHRA and CDR2 YSYEKL. V lost 4 bases and J lost 6, with 18 bases in between.

J is TRBJ2-7 and V is TRBV2; D uncertain. Germline loops: CDR1 SNHLY, CDR2 FYNNEI. The CDR3 covers 11 residues. Trimming left V 4 bases short and J 2 bases short, with 3 bases between. As DNA, the CDR3 is TGTGCCAGCAGTGGGCCCTACGAGCAGTACTTC. Translation: CASSGPYEQYF.

This chain links TRBV6-5 with TRBJ1-5, with 7 bases matching TRBD1. V lost 6 bases, J lost 3 bases, and 5 bases stayed unmatched. This CDR3 comprises 14 residues. Germline V gives CDR1 MNHEY, CDR2 SVGAGI. CDR3 in amino acids: CASRPDRDNQPQHF. Written as DNA, the CDR3 is TGTGCCAGCAGACCCGACAGGGACAATCAGCCCCAGCATTTT.

The CDR3 is CASLRTGVNTGELFF. As DNA, the CDR3 is TGTGCCAGCCTACGGACAGGGGTTAACACCGGGGAGCTGTTTTTT. The V call is TRBV7-2, the J call TRBJ2-2, with 9 bases fitting TRBD1. Trimming cost V 8 bases and J 2 bases; bases outside gene matches: 6. Germline loops: CDR1 SGHTA, CDR2 FQGNSA. The CDR3 runs 15 residues.

The CDR3, as DNA: TGTGCCAGCAGTGAATATAGGGGACAGGGGCGAAAAGAGACCCAGTACTTC. Protein sequence: CASSEYRGQGRKETQYF. This chain links TRBV25-1 with TRBJ2-5; 10 bases fit TRBD1. The V gene's germline CDR1 is MGHDK and CDR2 SYGVNS. J was trimmed by 3 bases and V by 0 bases; bases with no gene match: 7. The CDR3 spans 17 residues.

The rearrangement links TRBV19 to TRBJ2-3, with 7 positions matching TRBD2. The junction had 3 bases not matched to a gene; V was cut back by 5 bases and J by 4 bases. CDR1 and CDR2 (germline): LNHDA, SQIVND (reference sequence). This CDR3 is 13 amino acids long. CDR3 nucleotides: TGTGCCAGTAGTGCAGGACTAGCAGATACGCAGTATTTT. It is translated as CASSAGLADTQYF.

The chain employs TRBV27 and TRBJ1-1; D unclear. This CDR3 has 13 residues. Germline CDR1 and CDR2: MNHEY and SMNVEV (reference sequence). V lost 0 bases and J 4 bases, leaving 6 bases between the germline ends. CDR3 amino acids: CASSLSHFTEAFF. CDR3 in DNA: TGTGCCAGCAGTTTATCCCATTTCACTGAAGCTTTCTTT.

The chain links TRBV7-9 to TRBJ2-1; a possible D gene is TRBD2 (6 bases). CDR1 and CDR2 (germline): SEHNR, FQNEAQ (reference sequence). Trimming stripped 5 bases from V and 8 bases from J, with 16 bases between. This CDR3 comprises 14 residues. The CDR3: CASSLSRLAHEQFF. The CDR3 DNA reads TGTGCCAGCAGCCTTTCAAGGCTAGCGCATGAGCAGTTCTTC.

V and J are TRBV19 and TRBJ1-1; 8 bases agree with TRBD1. The CDR3 contains 15 residues. Trimming removed 1 base from V and 1 base from J; junction bases left unmatched: 2. Germline CDR1 LNHDA, CDR2 SQIVND (reference sequence). The CDR3 nucleotides are TGTGCCAGTAGTATAGGGGACAGGCAGAACACTGAAGCTTTCTTT. Translating gives CASSIGDRQNTEAFF.

J is TRBJ2-5 and V is TRBV19, with TRBD1 matching 7 bases. The CDR3 contains 15 residues. The V and J ends lost 5 bases and 1 base, in that order; junction bases with no gene match: 7. Germline V gene data show CDR1 as LNHDA and CDR2 as SQIVND (reference sequence). Here the CDR3 DNA reads TGTGCCAGTAGTCTCCACTCAGGGGGCCAAGAGACCCAGTACTTC. Amino acid sequence: CASSLHSGGQETQYF.

This chain joins TRBV27 and TRBJ2-7; 14 bases are shared with TRBD2. The V gene end was trimmed by 5 bases and the J gene end by 6 bases; junction bases not matched to a gene: 9. The germline V gene has CDR1 MNHEY and CDR2 SMNVEV (reference sequence). CDR3 length: 16 amino acids. CDR3 sequence (DNA): TGTGCCAGCAGTCCTGGGACTAGCGGGAGAGTAAGCGAGCAGTACTTC. Encoded protein: CASSPGTSGRVSEQYF.

In this sample, this clone turned up a few times. The rearrangement uses TRBV11-3 and TRBJ1-1, with D perhaps matching TRBD1 (5 bases). The CDR3 runs to 14 residues. Trimming removed 1 base at V and 9 bases at J, with 15 bases between. Germline V gives CDR1 SGHNT, CDR2 YENEEA. The CDR3 coding sequence is TGTGCCAGCAGCTTAGGTCATGGGGGGGAAAAAGCTTTCTTT. Translating it yields CASSLGHGGEKAFF.

J is TRBJ1-6 and V is TRBV7-9; D not resolved. Per the germline V gene, CDR1 is SEHNR and CDR2 is FQNEAQ (reference sequence). The CDR3 has 14 amino acids. V was clipped by 2 bases and J by 9 bases, with 11 bases between them. The CDR3 region is CASSLNEPSSPLHF. For the CDR3, the DNA is TGTGCCAGCAGCTTAAATGAACCTAGTTCACCCCTCCACTTT.

This chain joins TRBV11-2 and TRBJ2-7; D gene unclear. V lost 1 base to trimming and J lost 3 bases, with 4 bases between them. CDR1 SGHAT and CDR2 FQNNGV come from the germline V gene. The CDR3 runs to 12 residues. Here the CDR3 DNA reads TGTGCCAGCAGCTTAGTCAGCTACGAGCAGTACTTC. It yields the protein CASSLVSYEQYF.

The gene calls are TRBV7-9 and TRBJ2-1; D is ambiguous. Trimming shortened V by 1 base and J by 5 bases, and 6 bases separated the two germline ends. The germline CDR1 and CDR2 sequences are SEHNR and FQNEAQ (reference sequence). CDR3 size: 13 residues. The CDR3 loop reads CASSLDLNNEQFF. CDR3 in DNA: TGTGCCAGCAGCTTAGATTTAAACAATGAGCAGTTCTTC. Full variable domain (rest looked up from reference TRBV7-9 and TRBJ2-1): DTGVSQNPRHKITKRGQNVTFRCDPISEHNRLYWYRQTLGQGPEFLTYFQNEAQLEKSRLLSDRFSAERPKGSFSTLEIQRTEQGDSAMYLCASSLDLNNEQFFGPGTRLTVL.

The V call is TRBV7-6, the J call TRBJ1-5; D gene ambiguous. CDR3 size: 15 residues. The ends were cut back, 5 bases at V and 4 bases at J, with 15 bases in the middle. Germline V gives CDR1 SGHVS, CDR2 FNYEAQ. For the CDR3, the DNA is TGTGCCAGCAGCCCACGGGGATTTGGGAATCAGCCCCAGCATTTT. It encodes CASSPRGFGNQPQHF.

The chain is built from TRBV5-4 and TRBJ2-1, with D maybe TRBD1 (5 bases). This CDR3 is 14 amino acids long. Looked up from germline, CDR1 is SGHNT and CDR2 is YYREEE (reference sequence). V shed 1 base and J shed 8 bases, with 13 bases lying between them. This CDR3 is CASSLQGMSDEQFF. Here the CDR3 DNA reads TGTGCCAGCAGCTTGCAGGGAATGAGCGATGAGCAGTTCTTC. The whole variable domain, filled in from reference TRBV5-4 and TRBJ2-1, reads ETGVTQSPTHLIKTRGQQVTLRCSSQSGHNTVSWYQQALGQGPQFIFQYYREEENGRGNFPPRFSGLQFPNYSSELNVNALELDDSALYLCASSLQGMSDEQFFGPGTRLTVL.

In DNA form, the CDR3 reads TGTGCCAGCAGTGAAAATAGCGATGAGCAGTTCTTC. It is translated as CASSENSDEQFF. This chain joins TRBV2 and TRBJ2-1; a weak D match, TRBD2 (5 bases). The CDR3 consists of 12 residues. Trimming cost V 2 bases and J 8 bases, with 7 bases left between them. Germline CDR1 is SNHLY and CDR2 is FYNNEI.

The rearrangement joins TRBV24-1 to TRBJ2-1; 10 bases fit TRBD2. V lost 2 bases and J lost 2; bases outside the gene matches: 8. The germline CDR1 and CDR2 sequences are KGHDR and SFDVKD. The CDR3 covers 18 residues. In nucleotides, the CDR3 is TGTGCCACCAGTGATTCGCGGGGCCTAGCGGGAGCCTACAATGAGCAGTTCTTC. As protein: CATSDSRGLAGAYNEQFF.

The J gene is TRBJ1-5, the V gene TRBV7-2, with D tentatively TRBD1 (6 bases). The germline V gene has CDR1 SGHTA and CDR2 FQGNSA. This CDR3 spans 14 amino acids. V was cut by 5 bases and J by 6 bases, with 14 bases left in between. The CDR3 coding sequence is TGTGCCAGCAGCATGACAGGAAGGGGTCAGCCCCAGCATTTT. This sequence encodes CASSMTGRGQPQHF.

The chain uses TRBV27 and TRBJ1-6; tentative D call: TRBD1 (5 bases). Germline V lookup: CDR1 MNHEY, CDR2 SMNVEV (reference sequence). CDR3 size: 13 residues. V was shortened by 3 bases and J by 6 bases, with 6 bases between the two germline ends. CDR3: CASSFDSNSPLHF. Written as DNA, the CDR3 is TGTGCCAGCAGTTTCGACAGTAATTCACCCCTCCACTTT.

This chain joins TRBV7-2 and TRBJ1-1; D is perhaps TRBD1 (6 bases). The CDR3 covers 13 residues. Germline assignment: CDR1 SGHTA and CDR2 FQGNSA. Deletions cut 1 base from V and 7 bases from J, with 10 bases between. CDR3: CASSLVSDSEAFF. Here the CDR3 DNA reads TGTGCCAGCAGCTTAGTATCGGACAGTGAAGCTTTCTTT.

This clone showed up just once. The V gene is TRBV9, the J gene TRBJ2-1; D is possibly TRBD2 (5 bases). V lost 4 bases and J lost 2, with 16 bases in between. The germline V gene has CDR1 SGDLS and CDR2 YYNGEE. CDR3 length equals 16 residues. CDR3 coding DNA: TGTGCCAGCAGCCCCCAGACGACGAGGGCCTACAATGAGCAGTTCTTC. It codes for CASSPQTTRAYNEQFF. Supplemented by reference TRBV9 and TRBJ2-1, the full variable domain reads DSGVTQTPKHLITATGQRVTLRCSPRSGDLSVYWYQQSLDQGLQFLIQYYNGEERAKGNILERFSAQQFPDLHSELNLSSLELGDSALYFCASSPQTTRAYNEQFFGPGTRLTVL.

J is TRBJ2-7 and V is TRBV28; 7 bases are shared with TRBD1. V lost 5 bases and J lost 2; bases outside the gene matches: 6. The CDR3 is 14 amino acids. Germline V gives CDR1 MDHEN, CDR2 SYDVKM. The CDR3 region has the DNA TGTGCCAGCAGTCGATTCGGGACAGCCTACGAGCAGTACTTC. Protein: CASSRFGTAYEQYF.